This T cell receptor (beta chain) was sequenced during a study of shared clonotypes between healthy human individuals. Sequencing used immunoSEQ multiplex PCR; TCRdb keeps in-frame clones, though not all of them. Here the sample spans 2 million to 2.5 million clones, approximately 95% being singletons. The CDR3 spans 12 residues. In germline, CDR1 is MNHNS, CDR2 SASEGT. V shed 6 bases, J shed 8 bases, and the junction held 3 bases outside the gene matches. Material: naive CD4+ T cells from PBMCs. Regarding subset: CD45RA+ positively selected. The chain uses TRBV6-1 and TRBJ1-2, with 10 bases identical to TRBD1. This receptor was taken from a man aged 18-30 years in good health. Some clones in this sample may be carry-over from other donors' samples. CDR3 in amino acids: CASSWTGGGYTF. The CDR3 region has the DNA TGTGCCAGCAGCTGGACAGGGGGAGGCTACACCTTC.